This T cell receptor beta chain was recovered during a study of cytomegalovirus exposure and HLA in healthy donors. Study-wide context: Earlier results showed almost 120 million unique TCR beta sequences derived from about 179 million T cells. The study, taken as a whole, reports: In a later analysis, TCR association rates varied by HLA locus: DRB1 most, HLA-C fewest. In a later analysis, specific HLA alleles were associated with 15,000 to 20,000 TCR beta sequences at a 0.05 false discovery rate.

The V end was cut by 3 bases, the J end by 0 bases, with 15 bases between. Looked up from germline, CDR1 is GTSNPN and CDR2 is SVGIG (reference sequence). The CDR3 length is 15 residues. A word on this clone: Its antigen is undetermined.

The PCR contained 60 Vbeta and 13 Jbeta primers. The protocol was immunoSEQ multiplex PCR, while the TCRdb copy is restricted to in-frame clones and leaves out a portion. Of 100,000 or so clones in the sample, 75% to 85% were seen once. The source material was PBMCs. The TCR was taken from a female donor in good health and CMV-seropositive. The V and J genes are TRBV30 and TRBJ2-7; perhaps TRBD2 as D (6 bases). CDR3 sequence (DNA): TGTGCCTGGAGCAAACCGGGACTCTCCTCCTACGAGCAGTACTTC. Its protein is CAWSKPGLSSYEQYF. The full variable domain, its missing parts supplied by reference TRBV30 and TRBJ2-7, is SQTIHQWPATLVQPVGSPLSLECTVEGTSNPNLYWYRQAAGRGLQLLFYSVGIGQISSEVPQNLSASRPQDRQFILSSKKLLLSDSGFYLCAWSKPGLSSYEQYFGPGTRLTVT.